The rows below give T cell receptor beta chains drawn from one sample of a study of cytomegalovirus exposure and HLA in healthy donors. Sequencing was performed with immunoSEQ multiplex PCR; in TCRdb, only in-frame clones are kept and a portion is missing. The table records approximately 99,000 clones, around 95% of them present only once. Source material: PBMCs. The source is a woman in her late teens or twenties in good health and CMV-seronegative. Each CDR3 is given with its conserved first and last residue. Each record gives: V gene, J gene, CDR3 protein.

>TRBV5-4|TRBJ2-6
CASSSNGGSSGANVLTF
>TRBV6-5|TRBJ1-6
CASSYTGQGYNSPLHF
>TRBV27|TRBJ1-1
CASSLTVMVREAFF
>TRBV21-1|TRBJ2-3
CASSKLESGGVTDTQYF
>TRBV10-3|TRBJ2-3
CAISEIGSRGDTQYF
>TRBV2|TRBJ1-2
CASRATGTAKSNYGYTF
>TRBV6-1|TRBJ2-7
CASSVTPGTSGDEQYF
>TRBV4-1|TRBJ2-7
CASSQGRTGGSYEQYF
>TRBV7-3|TRBJ2-1
CASSRTGGTYNEQFF
>TRBV2|TRBJ2-7
CASKGTGQVDEQYF
>TRBV28|TRBJ2-1
CASREASGGVDEQFF
>TRBV30|TRBJ2-1
CAWSRTDEQFF
>TRBV9|TRBJ2-7
CASSPGGISLSYEQYF
>TRBV30|TRBJ1-2
CAWLRTGLANYGYTF
>TRBV6-1|TRBJ2-1
CASSESTSSSYNEQFF
>TRBV7-6|TRBJ2-1
CASSLGPRGASNNEQFF
>TRBV18|TRBJ1-1
CASSPLGTNTEAFF
>TRBV7-9|TRBJ2-7
CASSPGAGVEEQYF
>TRBV25-1|TRBJ2-5
CASSGGSLETQYF
>TRBV5-5|TRBJ2-3
CASSPGLAGALVDTQYF
>TRBV9|TRBJ2-3
CASSVARIAGTDTQYF
>TRBV10-3|TRBJ1-2
CAISEDRDYGYTF
>TRBV5-6|TRBJ2-5
CASSSWVLSGGLQETQYF
>TRBV11-2|TRBJ1-1
CASSLSLPGNTEAFF
>TRBV29-1|TRBJ1-2
CSVEGGGNYGYTF
>TRBV6-1|TRBJ2-7
CASSGASGTGLPEQYF
>TRBV11-3|TRBJ2-1
CASSADTGLYGEQFF
>TRBV28|TRBJ2-1
CASRAGTGVDNEQFF
>TRBV7-3|TRBJ2-6
CASSPQGTQSGANVLTF
>TRBV6-1|TRBJ2-2
CASSMTVNTGELFF
>TRBV28|TRBJ1-4
CASSWTGQGLGKLFF
>TRBV7-2|TRBJ2-5
CASSLVSGGETQYF
>TRBV7-3|TRBJ1-4
CASSLWGPPATNEKLFF
>TRBV25-1|TRBJ1-1
CASSPQDRLTEAFF
>TRBV5-6|TRBJ1-3
CASSYKVRDISGNTIYF
>TRBV2|TRBJ1-5
CASSLDGTGLQPQHF
>TRBV4-1|TRBJ2-7
CASSQDPGKYEQYF